This entry lists 2 T cell receptor beta chains sequenced from one sample in a study of T-cell reconstitution after alpha-beta-depleted transplantation in children. TCRbeta library preparation incorporated unique molecular identifiers. Each CDR3 protein gets one entry after TCRdb re-called the PCR reads with MiXCR. Seen here are about 230,000 distinct CDR3 sequences, over 9.5% observed once, and the top ten hold approximately 5%. The source material was PBMCs from the stem cell graft donor, sampled from the stem cell graft. All receptors come from a human donor who donated a stem cell graft to a child with SCID.

The V and J genes are TRBV7-2 and TRBJ1-2; possible D gene TRBD1, 5 bases. CDR3 length: 14 amino acids. Germline V gives CDR1 SGHTA, CDR2 FQGNSA. V lost 1 base and J lost 4, with 10 bases in between. CDR3 sequence (DNA): TGTGCCAGCAGCTTAGGGGCAGGGTCCTATGGCTACACCTTC. Residues: CASSLGAGSYGYTF.

The chain recombines TRBV5-6 with TRBJ2-7; D uncertain. Germline V gene sequence: CDR1 SGHDT, CDR2 YYEEEE. With 2 bases removed from V and 0 bases from J, the gap between germline ends came to 24 bases. The CDR3 spans 19 residues. CDR3 protein: CASSFSNPYRATISYEQYF. The CDR3 DNA reads TGTGCCAGCAGCTTTTCTAACCCTTATAGGGCGACCATCTCCTACGAGCAGTACTTC.